The table lists the clone carrying this TCR beta chain with many counts. Its antigen is not known. The data were obtained in a study of T cells in Graves' hyperthyroidism and ophthalmopathy. Study context: Any treatment followed the collection of peripheral blood at initial diagnosis. Findings and limits, study-wide: Ophthalmopathy was model-predicted a median around 6.7 months pre-onset.

CDR1 and CDR2 (germline): MDHEN, SYDVKM. This CDR3 contains 14 residues. V lost 5 bases and J lost 6; bases outside the gene matches: 7. RNA transcripts served as the template for amplifying TCR beta CDR3 regions. HTBI primers were employed in a first-round RT-PCR of the TCR CDR3. TCRdb reanalysed the multiplex PCR reads using MiXCR and keeps one entry per CDR3 protein. The sample carries around 340,000 distinct CDR3 sequences, around 16% recorded once. The chain combines TRBV28 with TRBJ2-7; 10 positions match TRBD1. The receptor comes from a man aged 25 to 40 with Graves' hyperthyroidism. The sample was blood. The CDR3, as DNA: TGTGCCAGCAGTCCCTTCCGGGACAGGGGCGAGCAGTACTTC. Its translation: CASSPFRDRGEQYF. The whole variable domain, remainder taken from reference TRBV28 and TRBJ2-7, is DVKVTQSSRYLVKRTGEKVFLECVQDMDHENMFWYRQDPGLGLRLIYFSYDVKMKEKGDIPEGYSVSREKKERFSLILESASTNQTSMYLCASSPFRDRGEQYFGPGTRLTVT.